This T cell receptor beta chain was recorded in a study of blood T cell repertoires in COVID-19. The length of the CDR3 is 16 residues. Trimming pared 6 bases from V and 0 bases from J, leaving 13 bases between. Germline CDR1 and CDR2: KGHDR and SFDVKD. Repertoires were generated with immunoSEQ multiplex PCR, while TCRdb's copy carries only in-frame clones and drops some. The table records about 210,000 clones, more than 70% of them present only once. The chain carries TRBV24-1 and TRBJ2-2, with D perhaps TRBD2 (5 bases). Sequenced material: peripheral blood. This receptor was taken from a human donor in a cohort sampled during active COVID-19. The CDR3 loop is CATSSRRGSNTGELFF. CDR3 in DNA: TGTGCCACCAGTAGTCGTAGAGGGTCGAACACCGGGGAGCTGTTTTTT.